This TCR beta chain was recovered during a study of vaccination effects on CD4 cells after COVID-19. Overall study results and limits: Late post-vaccination samples showed marked contraction of infection- and vaccine-induced clones.

With the ViraFEST assay, the study expanded antigen-specific CD4+ T cells using viral peptide pools, then sequenced them. Cultured cells yielded isolated CD4+ T cells after around 9 days. Nucleocapsid antibodies stayed negative before and after vaccination, showing no earlier SARS-CoV-2 infection. The protocol was immunoSEQ multiplex PCR, while the TCRdb copy is restricted to in-frame clones and leaves out a portion. The sample lists tens of thousands of clones, nearly 80% occurring once. Comment on this clone: The antigen is unknown.

Unmatched junction bases numbered 7, after V lost 3 bases and J lost 3 bases. The length of the CDR3 is 16 residues. Germline CDR1 is SGHKS and CDR2 is YYEKEE (reference sequence). Source: CD4+ T cells from PBMCs cultured with HCoV-OC43 spike peptides, taken before COVID-19 vaccination. Subset meaning: HCoV-OC43 spike overlapping peptide pool stimulation. This chain uses TRBV5-5 with TRBJ1-5, with 9 positions matching TRBD1. The sequence was collected from a human donor who received a COVID-19 vaccine. The CDR3 here is CASSWGDRVPNQPQHF. Here the CDR3 DNA reads TGTGCCAGCAGCTGGGGGGACAGGGTTCCCAATCAGCCCCAGCATTTT.